The 8 T cell receptor beta chains listed next were all sequenced from one sample in a study of response to subunit inactivated influenza vaccine. TCRdb called the RT-PCR reads again in MiXCR, with one record for every CDR3 protein. There are approximately 310,000 distinct CDR3 sequences in the sample; 21% occur only once, and 9.5% to 13% lies in the top ten. The specimen comprised PBMCs from blood, sampled roughly 20 months after vaccination. The receptors shown here come from a man aged 45 to 70 who received an inactivated influenza vaccine.

This chain joins TRBV15 and TRBJ2-7; 8 bases line up with TRBD2. CDR1 and CDR2 from the germline V gene are LNHNV and YYDKDF (reference sequence). The CDR3 totals 12 residues. The V and J ends lost 5 bases and 5 bases, in that order; junction bases with no gene match: 2. The CDR3, as DNA: TGTGCCACCAGCCACGGGAGGGACGAGCAGTACTTC. As protein: CATSHGRDEQYF. Looking up the rest from reference TRBV15 and TRBJ2-7 gives the full variable domain: DAMVIQNPRYQVTQFGKPVTLSCSQTLNHNVMYWYQQKSSQAPKLLFHYYDKDFNNEADTPDNFQSRRPNTSFCFLDIRSPGLGDTAMYLCATSHGRDEQYFGPGTRLTVT.

The chain carries TRBV30 and TRBJ2-7, with 11 bases matching TRBD2. J gave up 4 bases and V 4 bases, and 9 bases lay outside the gene matches. The CDR3 totals 15 residues. From germline, CDR1 is GTSNPN and CDR2 SVGIG (reference sequence). DNA for the CDR3: TGTGCCTGGACCCCCGGGACTAGCGGCACGTACGAGCAGTACTTC. Encoded protein: CAWTPGTSGTYEQYF.

This chain joins TRBV7-9 and TRBJ2-5; 7 positions match TRBD1. CDR1 is SEHNR, CDR2 FQNEAQ, per germline (reference sequence). V was clipped by 5 bases and J by 5 bases; unmatched bases: 5. There are 13 residues in the CDR3. The CDR3 bases are TGTGCCAGCAGCCGACAGGGTATGGAGACCCAGTACTTC. Protein: CASSRQGMETQYF.

This clonotype was counted a few times. The chain employs TRBV2 and TRBJ2-5, with a weak D call TRBD2 (5 bases). The germline V and J ends were trimmed by 6 bases and 2 bases, with 10 bases remaining between them. The CDR3 runs 13 residues. CDR1 and CDR2 from the germline V gene are SNHLY and FYNNEI. Here the CDR3 reads CASSGVPQETQYF. In nucleotides, the CDR3 is TGTGCCAGCAGCGGGGTCCCGCAAGAGACCCAGTACTTC.

This clonotype appeared a few times. The V gene is TRBV20-1, the J gene TRBJ1-1; tentatively, D is TRBD1 (6 bases). CDR1 and CDR2 (germline): DFQATT, SNEGSKA (reference sequence). The CDR3 covers 15 residues. The CDR3 DNA is TGCAGCCTTGGTGGGGGCACTCTGGGGAACACTGAAGCTTTCTTT. It specifies CSLGGGTLGNTEAFF.

V usage is TRBV6-5 and J usage is TRBJ2-7; D is possibly TRBD1 or TRBD2 (6 bases each). The V end lost 2 bases, the J end lost 4 bases, and 12 bases lay between the germline ends. Germline loops: CDR1 MNHEY, CDR2 SVGAGI. This CDR3 has 14 amino acids. The CDR3 spells CASSYGGTRYEQYF. CDR3 nucleotides: TGTGCCAGCAGTTACGGGGGGACAAGATACGAGCAGTACTTC.

The J gene is TRBJ2-7, the V gene TRBV19; D ambiguous. This CDR3 contains 13 residues. Trimming took 4 bases from V and 0 from J, leaving 7 bases between them. Germline values: CDR1 LNHDA, CDR2 SQIVND (reference sequence). The CDR3 spells CASSTLASYEQYF. The CDR3 coding sequence is TGTGCCAGTAGTACGCTTGCCTCCTACGAGCAGTACTTC.

This clonotype was counted at least ten times. The CDR3 here is CASSLGRGTNQPQHF. The CDR3 nucleotides read TGTGCCAGCAGCTTGGGCAGGGGTACCAATCAGCCCCAGCATTTT. This chain links TRBV5-6 with TRBJ1-5; possibly TRBD1 for D (6 bases). The CDR3 is made up of 15 amino acids. Trimming took 0 bases from V and 3 from J, leaving 10 bases between them. Germline values: CDR1 SGHDT, CDR2 YYEEEE.